This T cell receptor beta chain was recovered during a study of cytomegalovirus exposure and HLA in healthy donors. Study details: Drawn from HLA-typed donors, roughly 87 million unique TCRs were held in an early data release.

The CDR3 spans 18 residues. J lost 0 bases, V lost 3 bases, and 7 bases had no gene match. From germline, CDR1 is SGDLS and CDR2 YYNGEE. It was with 60 Vbeta and 13 Jbeta primers that the PCR ran. Sequenced by immunoSEQ multiplex PCR; TCRdb stores in-frame clones only, minus some. The sample has 150,000 to 200,000 clones; roughly 85% are singletons. This clonotype originated in a young woman in good health and CMV-seropositive. The J gene is TRBJ2-6, the V gene TRBV9; TRBD1 matches 9 bases. Sequenced material: PBMCs. The CDR3 sequence: CASSATPGQGSGANVLTF. The CDR3 DNA follows: TGTGCCAGCAGCGCCACTCCGGGACAGGGCTCTGGGGCCAACGTCCTGACTTTC.